The 2 T cell receptor beta chains below come from one sample, sequenced in a study of cytomegalovirus exposure and HLA in healthy donors. Primers included in the PCR were 60 Vbeta and 13 Jbeta primers. Assay: immunoSEQ multiplex PCR; the TCRdb copy retains only in-frame clones and omits some. The data hold about 120,000 clones, with about 16% observed a single time. Sequenced sample: PBMCs. The receptors were sampled from a woman aged 18-29 years in good health and CMV-seronegative.

This rearrangement joins TRBV27 to TRBJ1-6; the match to TRBD1 covers 7 bases. In germline, CDR1 is MNHEY, CDR2 SMNVEV (reference sequence). This CDR3 region has 13 residues. V lost 5 bases to trimming and J lost 10 bases; unmatched junction nucleotides: 5. The CDR3: CASSLGQNSPLHF. CDR3 nucleotide sequence: TGTGCCAGCAGTCTGGGACAGAACTCACCCCTCCACTTT.

This chain uses TRBV7-2 with TRBJ2-2; TRBD1 matches 10 bases. J lost 6 bases, V lost 4 bases, and 5 bases had no gene match. CDR3 size: 15 residues. Per the germline V gene, CDR1 is SGHTA and CDR2 is FQGNSA. The CDR3 sequence is CASSSRDRGSGELFF. The CDR3, as DNA: TGTGCCAGCAGCTCCCGGGACAGGGGCTCCGGGGAGCTGTTTTTT.